These 2 T cell receptor beta chains were all obtained from the same sample, sequenced in a study of T cell responses to AZD1222 COVID-19 vaccine. Sequencing used immunoSEQ multiplex PCR; TCRdb keeps in-frame clones, though not all of them. The sample gives 110,000 or so clones, about 89% of which show up once; approximately 6.5% is in the top ten. This sample comprised peripheral blood, obtained 28 days after the second AZD1222 dose. All receptors derive from an adult who received the AZD1222 COVID-19 vaccine.

A remark on this clone: A read error may account for a junction end that differs from germline. The rearrangement links TRBV5-6 to TRBJ1-2; D is uncertain. The V gene's germline CDR1 is SGHDT and CDR2 YYEEEE. This CDR3 is built from 11 residues. DNA of the CDR3: TGTGCCAGCAGCTTCGGAGTTGGGGTTGCCTTC. This encodes CASSFGVGVAF.

V gene TRBV5-1 combines with J gene TRBJ1-4; 8 positions match TRBD1. The CDR3 has 16 residues. Looked up from germline, CDR1 is SGHRS and CDR2 is YFSETQ. Trimming took 1 base from V and 0 from J; bases not matched to a gene: 2. The CDR3 loop is CASSLPTGATNEKLFF. The DNA of the CDR3 is TGCGCCAGCAGCTTGCCGACAGGGGCAACTAATGAAAAACTGTTTTTT.